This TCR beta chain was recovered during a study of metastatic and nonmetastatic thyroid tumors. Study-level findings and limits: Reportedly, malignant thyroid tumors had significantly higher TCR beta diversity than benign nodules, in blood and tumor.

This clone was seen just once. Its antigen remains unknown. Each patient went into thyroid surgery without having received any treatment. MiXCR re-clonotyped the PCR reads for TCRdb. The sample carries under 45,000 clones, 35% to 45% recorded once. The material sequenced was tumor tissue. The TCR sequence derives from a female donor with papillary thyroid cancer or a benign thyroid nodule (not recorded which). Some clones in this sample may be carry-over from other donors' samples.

CDR3: CSARDSDRESYEQYF. For the CDR3, the DNA is TGCAGTGCTAGAGATTCGGACAGGGAATCCTACGAGCAGTACTTC. The V call is TRBV20-1, the J call TRBJ2-7; 8 nucleotides line up with TRBD1. V trimming: 0 bases; J trimming: 1 base; junction bases outside the gene matches: 5. The CDR3 consists of 15 residues. Looked up from germline, CDR1 is DFQATT and CDR2 is SNEGSKA (reference sequence).